This TCR beta chain was identified during a study of blood T cell repertoires in COVID-19. Overall study: PBMCs, B-cell-depleted T cells, or T cells were the source of the cDNA or gDNA that made up the material.

There are 11 residues in the CDR3. Germline V lookup: CDR1 GTSNPN, CDR2 SVGIG (reference sequence). The V end lost 5 bases, the J end lost 6 bases, and 10 bases lay between the germline ends. Assignment of participants to cohorts was predicated upon participant-reported clinical history. Study processing details: The authors estimated nucleated cell counts from reference gene primer amplification. Sequencing was performed with immunoSEQ multiplex PCR; in TCRdb, only in-frame clones are kept and a portion is missing. V, J and clone size are taken as reported in that table, and D and trimming were inferred from the DNA itself. The sample records about 200,000 clones, 65% to 90% being singletons.

The chain combines TRBV30 with TRBJ1-2; no definite D call. Sequenced material: PBMCs or T cells enriched from blood (not recorded which). This TCR was recovered from a woman aged 40 to 50 with acute COVID-19. For the CDR3, the DNA is TGTGCCTGGGTACGGGAAGATGGCTACACCTTC. Its translation: CAWVREDGYTF. Looking up the rest from reference TRBV30 and TRBJ1-2 gives the full variable domain: SQTIHQWPATLVQPVGSPLSLECTVEGTSNPNLYWYRQAAGRGLQLLFYSVGIGQISSEVPQNLSASRPQDRQFILSSKKLLLSDSGFYLCAWVREDGYTFGSGTRLTVV.